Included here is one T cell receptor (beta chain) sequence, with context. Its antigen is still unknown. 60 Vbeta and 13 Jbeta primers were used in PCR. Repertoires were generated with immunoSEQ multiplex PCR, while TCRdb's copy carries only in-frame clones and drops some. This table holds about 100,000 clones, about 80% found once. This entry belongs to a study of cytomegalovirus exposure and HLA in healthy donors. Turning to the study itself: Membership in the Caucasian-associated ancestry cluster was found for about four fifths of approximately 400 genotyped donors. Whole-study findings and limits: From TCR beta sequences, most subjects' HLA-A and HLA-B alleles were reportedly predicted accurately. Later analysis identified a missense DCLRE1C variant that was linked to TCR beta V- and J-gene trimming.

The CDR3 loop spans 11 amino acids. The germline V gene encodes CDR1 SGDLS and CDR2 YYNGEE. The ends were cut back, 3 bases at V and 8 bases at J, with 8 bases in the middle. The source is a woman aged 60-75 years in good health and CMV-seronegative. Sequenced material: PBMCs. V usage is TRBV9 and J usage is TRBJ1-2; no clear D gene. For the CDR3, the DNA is TGTGCCAGCAGCGGACCCGGGGGCTACACCTTC. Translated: CASSGPGGYTF.